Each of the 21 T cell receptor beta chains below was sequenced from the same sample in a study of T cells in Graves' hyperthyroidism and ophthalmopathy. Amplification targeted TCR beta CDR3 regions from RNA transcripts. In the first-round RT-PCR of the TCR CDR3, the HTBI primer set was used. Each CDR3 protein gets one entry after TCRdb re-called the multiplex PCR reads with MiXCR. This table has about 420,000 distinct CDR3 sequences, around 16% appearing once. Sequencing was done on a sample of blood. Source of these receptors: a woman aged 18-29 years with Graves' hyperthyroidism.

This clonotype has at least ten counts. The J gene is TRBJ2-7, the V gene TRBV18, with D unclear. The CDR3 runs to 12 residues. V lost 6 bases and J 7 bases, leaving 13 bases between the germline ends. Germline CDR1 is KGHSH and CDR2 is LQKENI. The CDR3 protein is CASSGYNGEQYF. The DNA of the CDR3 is TGTGCCAGCTCGGGGTATAACGGAGAGCAGTACTTC. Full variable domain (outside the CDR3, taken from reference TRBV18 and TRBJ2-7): NAGVMQNPRHLVRRRGQEARLRCSPMKGHSHVYWYRQLPEEGLKFMVYLQKENIIDESGMPKERFSAEFPKEGPSILRIQQVVRGDSAAYFCASSGYNGEQYFGPGTRLTVT.

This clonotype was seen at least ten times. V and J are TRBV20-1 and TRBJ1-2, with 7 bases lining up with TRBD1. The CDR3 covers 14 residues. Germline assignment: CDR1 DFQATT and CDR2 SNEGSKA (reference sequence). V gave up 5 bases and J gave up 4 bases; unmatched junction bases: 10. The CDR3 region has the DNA TGCAGTGCTCAACGACAGGGAGCGCTCTATGGCTACACCTTC. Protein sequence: CSAQRQGALYGYTF.

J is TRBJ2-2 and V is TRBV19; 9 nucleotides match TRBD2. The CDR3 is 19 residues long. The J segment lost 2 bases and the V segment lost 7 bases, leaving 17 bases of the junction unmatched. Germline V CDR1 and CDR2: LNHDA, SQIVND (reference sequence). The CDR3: CASTYSYTAGGLNTGELFF. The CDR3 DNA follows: TGTGCCAGTACCTACTCATATACAGCGGGGGGCCTTAACACCGGGGAGCTGTTTTTT.

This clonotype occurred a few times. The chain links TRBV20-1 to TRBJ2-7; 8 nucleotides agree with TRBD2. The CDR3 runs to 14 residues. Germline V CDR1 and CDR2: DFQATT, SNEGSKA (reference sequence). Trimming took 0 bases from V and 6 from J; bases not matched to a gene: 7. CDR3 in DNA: TGCAGTGCTAGAGAGAGAGGAGCGGGAGTCGAGCAGTACTTC. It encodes CSARERGAGVEQYF.

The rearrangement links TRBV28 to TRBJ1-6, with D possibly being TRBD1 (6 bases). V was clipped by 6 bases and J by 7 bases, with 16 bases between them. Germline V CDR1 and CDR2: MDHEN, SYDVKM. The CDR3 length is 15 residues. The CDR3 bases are TGTGCCAGCAGACCAGACAGGCTGGGGAATTCACCCCTCCACTTT. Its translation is CASRPDRLGNSPLHF.

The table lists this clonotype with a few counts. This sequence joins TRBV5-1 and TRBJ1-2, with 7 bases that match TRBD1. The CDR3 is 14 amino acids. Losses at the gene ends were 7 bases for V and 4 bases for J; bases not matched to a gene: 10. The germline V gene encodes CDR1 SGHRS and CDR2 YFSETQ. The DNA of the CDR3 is TGCGCCAGCCGCGCTCAGAGGGGGCCCTATGGCTACACCTTC. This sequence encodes CASRAQRGPYGYTF.

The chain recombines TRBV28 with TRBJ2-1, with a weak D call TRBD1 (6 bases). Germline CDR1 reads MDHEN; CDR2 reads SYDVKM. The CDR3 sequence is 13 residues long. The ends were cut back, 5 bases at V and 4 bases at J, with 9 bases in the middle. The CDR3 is CASSNRVYNEQFF. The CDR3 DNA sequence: TGTGCCAGCAGTAACAGGGTATACAATGAGCAGTTCTTC.

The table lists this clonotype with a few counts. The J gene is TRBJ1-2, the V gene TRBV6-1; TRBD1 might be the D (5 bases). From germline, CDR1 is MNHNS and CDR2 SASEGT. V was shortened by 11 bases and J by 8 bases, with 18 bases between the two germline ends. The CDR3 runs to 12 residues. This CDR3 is CAVFMGEGGYTF. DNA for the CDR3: TGTGCCGTATTTATGGGGGAAGGAGGCTACACCTTC.

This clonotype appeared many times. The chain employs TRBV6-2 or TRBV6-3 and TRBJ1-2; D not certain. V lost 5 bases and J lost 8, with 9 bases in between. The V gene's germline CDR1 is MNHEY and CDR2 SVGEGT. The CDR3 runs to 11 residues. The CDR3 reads CASSTGGGYTF. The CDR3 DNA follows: TGTGCCAGCAGTACGGGTGGCGGCTACACCTTC.

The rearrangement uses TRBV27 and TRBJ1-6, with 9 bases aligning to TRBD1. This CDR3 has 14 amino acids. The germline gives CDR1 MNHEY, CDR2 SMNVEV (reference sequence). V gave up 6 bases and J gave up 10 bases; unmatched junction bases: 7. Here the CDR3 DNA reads TGTGCCAGCAGACCCGGGACAGGGCCATCACCCCTCCACTTT. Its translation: CASRPGTGPSPLHF.

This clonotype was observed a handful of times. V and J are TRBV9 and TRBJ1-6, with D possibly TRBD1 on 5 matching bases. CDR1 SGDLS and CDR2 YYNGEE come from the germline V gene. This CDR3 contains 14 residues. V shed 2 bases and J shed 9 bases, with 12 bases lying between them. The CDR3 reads CASSVEGLGSPLHF. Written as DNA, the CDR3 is TGTGCCAGCAGCGTGGAGGGGTTAGGTTCACCCCTCCACTTT.

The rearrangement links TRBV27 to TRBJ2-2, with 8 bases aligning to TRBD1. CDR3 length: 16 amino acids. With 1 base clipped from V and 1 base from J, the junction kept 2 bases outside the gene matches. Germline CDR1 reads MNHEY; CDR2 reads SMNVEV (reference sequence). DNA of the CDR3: TGTGCCAGCAGTTTATACGGGACAGGGAACACCGGGGAGCTGTTTTTT. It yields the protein CASSLYGTGNTGELFF.

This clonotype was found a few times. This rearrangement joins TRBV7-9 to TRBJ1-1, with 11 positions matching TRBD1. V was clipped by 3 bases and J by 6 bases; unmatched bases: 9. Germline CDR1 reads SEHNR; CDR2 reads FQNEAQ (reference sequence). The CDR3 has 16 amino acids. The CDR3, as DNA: TGTGCCAGCAGCTTTGGGACAGGGGGGTTCTTCTCTGAAGCTTTCTTT. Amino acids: CASSFGTGGFFSEAFF.

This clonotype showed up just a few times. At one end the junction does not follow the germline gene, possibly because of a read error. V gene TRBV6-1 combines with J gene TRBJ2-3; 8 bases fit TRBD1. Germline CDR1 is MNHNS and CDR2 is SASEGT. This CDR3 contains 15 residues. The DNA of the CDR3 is TGTGCCGGCAGCCCGATAGGACAGGGAACAGATACGCAGTATTTT. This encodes CAGSPIGQGTDTQYF.

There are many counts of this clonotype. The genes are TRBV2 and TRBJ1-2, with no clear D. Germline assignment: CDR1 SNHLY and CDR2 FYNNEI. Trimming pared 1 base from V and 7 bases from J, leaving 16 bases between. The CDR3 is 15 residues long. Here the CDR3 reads CASSEEARFYGGYTF. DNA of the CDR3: TGTGCCAGCAGTGAAGAGGCCAGGTTCTATGGTGGCTACACCTTC.

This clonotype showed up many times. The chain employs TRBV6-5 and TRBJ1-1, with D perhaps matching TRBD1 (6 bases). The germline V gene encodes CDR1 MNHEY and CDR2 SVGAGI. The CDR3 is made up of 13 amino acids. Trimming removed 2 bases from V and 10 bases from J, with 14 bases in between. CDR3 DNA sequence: TGTGCCAGCAGTTACGGGGGCAAGGCCGCAGCTTTCTTT. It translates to CASSYGGKAAAFF.

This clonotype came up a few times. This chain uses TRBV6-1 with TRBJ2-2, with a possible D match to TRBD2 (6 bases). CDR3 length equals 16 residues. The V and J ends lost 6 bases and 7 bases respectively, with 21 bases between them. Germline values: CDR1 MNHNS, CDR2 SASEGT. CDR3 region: CASSLTPGTSSGELFF. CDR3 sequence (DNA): TGTGCCAGCAGCCTAACCCCGGGGACTTCGAGCGGGGAGCTGTTTTTT.

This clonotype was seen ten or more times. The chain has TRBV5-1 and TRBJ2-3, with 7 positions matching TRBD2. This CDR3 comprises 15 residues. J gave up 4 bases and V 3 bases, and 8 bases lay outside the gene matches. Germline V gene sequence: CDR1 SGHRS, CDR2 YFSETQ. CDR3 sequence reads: CASSYDGLGADTQYF. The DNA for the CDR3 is TGCGCCAGCAGCTATGATGGACTAGGAGCAGATACGCAGTATTTT.

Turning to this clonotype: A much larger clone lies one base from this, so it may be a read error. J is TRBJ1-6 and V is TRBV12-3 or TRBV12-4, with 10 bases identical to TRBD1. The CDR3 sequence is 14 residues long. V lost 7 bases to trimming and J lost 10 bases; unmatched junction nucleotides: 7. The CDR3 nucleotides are TGTGCCAGCACCATGACAGGGGGCCTCTCACCCCTCCACTTT. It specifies CASTMTGGLSPLHF.

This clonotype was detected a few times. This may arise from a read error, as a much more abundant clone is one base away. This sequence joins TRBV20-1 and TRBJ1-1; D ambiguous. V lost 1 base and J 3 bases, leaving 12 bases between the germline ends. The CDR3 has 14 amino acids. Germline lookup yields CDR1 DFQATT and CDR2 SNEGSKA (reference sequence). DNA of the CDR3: TGCAGTGCTAGAGGGGCCGCCGGGTACACTGAAGCTTTCTTT. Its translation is CSARGAAGYTEAFF.

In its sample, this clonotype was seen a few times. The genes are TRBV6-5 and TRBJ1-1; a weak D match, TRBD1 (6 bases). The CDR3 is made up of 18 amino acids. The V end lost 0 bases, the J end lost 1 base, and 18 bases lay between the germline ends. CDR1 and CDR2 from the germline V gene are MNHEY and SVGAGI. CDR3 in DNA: TGTGCCAGCAGTTACTCGTCGTTTGGGGGGCTCGGGAACACTGAAGCTTTCTTT. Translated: CASSYSSFGGLGNTEAFF.